The T cell receptor (beta chain) described here comes from a study of OX40 agonist ivuxolimab in advanced cancers. Notes on the study in general: CD4+ and CD8+ blood T cells expanded clonally by week 6 at 0.1 to 3.0 mg/kg. Some nonresponders additionally presented with little normalized T-cell clonal expansion.

Generated by immunoSEQ multiplex PCR, the TCRdb table keeps only in-frame clones and is missing some. The sample has 62,000 or so clones, approximately 80% seen once; the top ten hold about 3.7%. A few counts support this clone. Its matching antigen is unknown. The specimen was CD4+ or CD8+ T cells sorted from blood, collected in a trial of the OX40 agonist ivuxolimab. The clonotype originates from an adult with an advanced solid tumor such as melanoma, head and neck, liver or kidney cancer.

CDR3 sequence (DNA): TGTGCCAGCTCACCTCTCGCCACCGGGAACACTGAAGCTTTCTTT. Its protein product is CASSPLATGNTEAFF. The chain links TRBV18 to TRBJ1-1; D is unclear. CDR1 and CDR2 from the germline V gene are KGHSH and LQKENI. CDR3 size: 15 residues. Trimming cost V 3 bases and J 1 base, with 12 bases left between them.